This T cell receptor beta chain is from a study of T cells after yellow fever vaccination. This CDR3 spans 17 amino acids. Per germline, CDR1 MNHEY and CDR2 SVGAGI. Trimming left V 2 bases short and J 7 bases short, with 23 bases between. Production of TCR cDNA was by 5'RACE template switching, which also added a universal primer site and UMIs. MiXCR was run by TCRdb on the 5' RACE reads, yielding one entry per CDR3 protein. This sample has 200,000 to 300,000 distinct CDR3 sequences, with 6.7% found just once. This chain links TRBV6-5 with TRBJ1-1, with a tentative D call TRBD1 (5 bases). The receptor was isolated from a man aged 25-45 years who received the YFV17D yellow fever vaccine. Source: CD4+ T cells sorted from PBMCs, taken on the day of the yellow fever booster vaccination. The CDR3 loop reads CASSYGGRRMGRYEAFF. The CDR3 DNA reads as TGTGCCAGCAGTTACGGTGGACGACGGATGGGGCGTTATGAAGCTTTCTTT.